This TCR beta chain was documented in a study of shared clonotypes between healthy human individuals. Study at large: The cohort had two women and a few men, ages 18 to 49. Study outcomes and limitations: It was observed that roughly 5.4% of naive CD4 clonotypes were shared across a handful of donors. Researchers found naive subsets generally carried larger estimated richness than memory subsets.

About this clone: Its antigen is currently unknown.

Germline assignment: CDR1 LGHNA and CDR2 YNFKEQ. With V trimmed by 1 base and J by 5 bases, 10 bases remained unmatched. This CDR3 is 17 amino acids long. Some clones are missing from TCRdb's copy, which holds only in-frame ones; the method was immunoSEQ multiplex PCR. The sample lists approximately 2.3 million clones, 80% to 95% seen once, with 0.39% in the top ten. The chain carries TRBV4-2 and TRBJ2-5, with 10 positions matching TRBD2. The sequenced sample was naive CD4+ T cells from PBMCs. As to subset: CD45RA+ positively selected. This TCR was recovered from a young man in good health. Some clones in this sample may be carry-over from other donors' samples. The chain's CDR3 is CASSQVRSGREVETQYF. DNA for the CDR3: TGTGCCAGCAGCCAAGTAAGGAGCGGGAGGGAAGTCGAGACCCAGTACTTC.